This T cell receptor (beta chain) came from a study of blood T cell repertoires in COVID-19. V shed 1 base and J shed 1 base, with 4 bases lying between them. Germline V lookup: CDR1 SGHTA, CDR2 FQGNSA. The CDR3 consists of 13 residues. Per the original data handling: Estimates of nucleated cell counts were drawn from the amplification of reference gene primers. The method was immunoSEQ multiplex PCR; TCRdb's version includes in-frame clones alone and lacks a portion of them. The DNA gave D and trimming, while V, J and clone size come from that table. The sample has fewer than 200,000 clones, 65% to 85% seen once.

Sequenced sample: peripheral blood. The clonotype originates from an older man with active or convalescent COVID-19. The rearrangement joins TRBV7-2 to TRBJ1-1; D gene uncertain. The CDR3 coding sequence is TGTGCCAGCAGCTTAGAGCCGAACACTGAAGCTTTCTTT. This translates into CASSLEPNTEAFF.